This TCR beta chain emerged from a study of blood T cell repertoires in COVID-19 (dated by TCRdb to 2019 to 2021). About the study as a whole: Samples covering the acute and convalescent phases of COVID-19 were provided by collaborators in the United States, Italy and Spain. Where available, HLA class I and class II types were taken from metadata supplied by the sample provider and were not determined by assay-based typing. The repertoires were released in a freely available public database intended as a resource for research on the immune response to SARS-CoV-2. The prospective study material was composed of cDNA or gDNA derived from T cells, B-cell-depleted T cells, or PBMCs. Nearly every sample came with metadata listing a de-identified subject ID, COVID-19 status, age in years and sex. Subjects who had been exposed to COVID-19, were actively infected with it, or had recovered from it provided the deeply sampled blood TCRbeta repertoires that made up the dataset. The samples were drawn from the first 160 participants of the ongoing ImmuneRACE study and from 950 to 1,500 subjects provided by 6 global collaborators.

CDR1 is given as MDHEN and CDR2 as SYDVKM, both from the germline V gene. There are 12 amino acids in the CDR3, from cysteine to phenylalanine inclusive. The entry retains the CDR3 DNA only, 36 bases that are in frame from base 1. TCRbeta CDR3 regions were amplified from genomic DNA by means of the immunoSEQ Assay, a bias-controlled multiplex PCR. Under the source paper's analysis protocol: Nucleated cell counts per sample were estimated from amplification of reference gene primers within the assay. Sequence reads were collapsed and filtered to measure the absolute abundance of every unique TCRbeta CDR3 rearrangement. Productive Simpson clonality was computed per sample as the square root of Simpson's diversity index over productive rearrangements. TCRdb took over this immuneACCESS table, retaining in-frame rearrangements with V and J assigned. Such tables are incomplete; in checked studies, under half of the missing clones stem from an unresolved V gene, and the remainder is unexplained. For V, J and clone size, that table is used; D and trimming come from the DNA. In this sample the table shows tens of thousands of clones, 70% to 90% of which occur a single time. The leading ten clones occupy 1.3% of the sample.

As to this clone: This receptor's antigen is unknown. Base qualities are not recorded, but no much larger clone differs from it by a single base.

Each collaborating institution followed its own protocols to collect whole blood in K2EDTA tubes. For TCRbeta analysis, collaborator samples were shipped as frozen whole blood, as isolated PBMCs, or as DNA extracted from either sample type. Overall results and qualifications from the work: Clinical and demographic metadata were provided uncurated, with the amount varying by source and participant.

Sequenced input: peripheral blood. The chain is encoded by TRBV28 joined to TRBJ1-4, with the identity of the D gene unclear. This receptor was identified in a man aged 55 to 69 with acute or convalescent COVID-19. The DNA is TGTGCGACTATTTCAACTAATGAAAAACTGTTTTTT. It is translated as CATISTNEKLFF.